The T cell receptor beta chain described here comes from a study of OX40 agonist ivuxolimab in advanced cancers. Background on the study: Previous treatment with anti-PD-1, anti-PD-L1 or anti-CTLA-4 therapy was allowed; 40% had received some.

Method: immunoSEQ multiplex PCR; TCRdb's copy keeps in-frame clones and lacks some. The table shows roughly 60,000 clones, with 85% to 95% occurring only once. The CDR3 has 15 residues. CDR1 WNHNN and CDR2 SYGVQD come from the germline V gene (reference sequence). V shed 5 bases and J 3 bases; nucleotides not matched to a gene: 7. V usage is TRBV10-1 and J usage is TRBJ2-3; 8 nucleotides agree with TRBD1. The clonotype originates from an adult with an advanced solid tumor such as melanoma, head and neck, liver or kidney cancer. The material was CD4+ or CD8+ T cells sorted from blood, obtained in a trial of the OX40 agonist ivuxolimab. This CDR3 is CASSSGGLSTDTQYF. The CDR3 nucleotides read TGCGCCAGCAGTTCAGGGGGCCTTTCAACAGATACGCAGTATTTT.